Reported below is one TCR beta chain. Its antigen is unidentified. This specimen comes from a study of beta chain features in type 1 diabetes. Across the study: The study found patients and healthy donors alike in age, gender and cell yields. Study-wide results and caveats: Researchers cautioned that cDNA sequencing could over-represent cells with high TCR expression.

The single heparinised draw taken from each donor contained around 110 mL of blood on average. The CDR3 sequence is 11 residues long. The ends lost 7 bases at V and 4 bases at J; junction bases unmatched: 4. CDR1 is SQVTM, CDR2 ANQGSEA, per germline. Sequencing targeted expressed TCRB transcripts, as all isolated RNA had been reverse transcribed. The repertoire was sequenced with immunoSEQ multiplex PCR; TCRdb's copy has only in-frame clones and lacks some. The sample holds hundreds of thousands of clones; around 28% are singletons and the top ten take roughly 0.06%. The sequenced sample consisted of naive CD4+ T cells from blood. This chain joins TRBV29-1 and TRBJ2-7; 7 bases agree with TRBD1. This receptor was taken from a man aged 18 to 30 in good health. In nucleotides, the CDR3 is TGCAGCGCCCTGACAGGGTACGAGCAGTACTTC. This codes for CSALTGYEQYF.